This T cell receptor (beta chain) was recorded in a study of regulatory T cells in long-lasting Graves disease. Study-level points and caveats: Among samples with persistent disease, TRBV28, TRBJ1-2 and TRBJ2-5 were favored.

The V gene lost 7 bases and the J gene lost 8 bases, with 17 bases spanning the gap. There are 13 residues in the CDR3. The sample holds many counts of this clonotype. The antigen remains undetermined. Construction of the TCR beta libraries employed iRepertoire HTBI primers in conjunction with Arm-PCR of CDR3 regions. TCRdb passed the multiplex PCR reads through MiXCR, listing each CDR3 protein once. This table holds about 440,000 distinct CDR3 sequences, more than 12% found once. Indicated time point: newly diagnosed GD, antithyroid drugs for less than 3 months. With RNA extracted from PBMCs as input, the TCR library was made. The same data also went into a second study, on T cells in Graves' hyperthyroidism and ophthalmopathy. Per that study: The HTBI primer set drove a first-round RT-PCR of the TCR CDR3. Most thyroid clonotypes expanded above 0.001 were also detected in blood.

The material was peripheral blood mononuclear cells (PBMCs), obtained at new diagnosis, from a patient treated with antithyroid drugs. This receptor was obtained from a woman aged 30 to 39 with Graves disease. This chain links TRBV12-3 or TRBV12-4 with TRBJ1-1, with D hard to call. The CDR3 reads CASTPLQHSEAFF. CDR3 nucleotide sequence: TGTGCCAGCACCCCCCTCCAACACTCGGAAGCTTTCTTT.